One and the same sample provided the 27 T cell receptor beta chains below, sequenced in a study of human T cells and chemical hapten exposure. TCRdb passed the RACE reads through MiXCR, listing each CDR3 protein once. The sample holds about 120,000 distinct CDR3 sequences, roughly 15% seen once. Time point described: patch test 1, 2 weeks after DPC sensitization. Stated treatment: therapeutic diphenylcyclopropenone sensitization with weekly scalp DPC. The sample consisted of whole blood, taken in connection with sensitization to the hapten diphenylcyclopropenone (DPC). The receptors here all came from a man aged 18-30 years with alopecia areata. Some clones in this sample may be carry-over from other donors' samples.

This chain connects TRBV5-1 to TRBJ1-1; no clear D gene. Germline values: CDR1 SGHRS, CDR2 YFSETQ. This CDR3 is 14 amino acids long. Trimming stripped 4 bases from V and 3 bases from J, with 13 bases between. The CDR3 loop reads CASSPGRADTEAFF. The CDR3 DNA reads TGCGCCAGCAGCCCAGGACGGGCTGACACTGAAGCTTTCTTT. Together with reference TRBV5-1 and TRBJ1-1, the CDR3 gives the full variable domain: KAGVTQTPRYLIKTRGQQVTLSCSPISGHRSVSWYQQTPGQGLQFLFEYFSETQRNKGNFPGRFSGRQFSNSRSEMNVSTLELGDSALYLCASSPGRADTEAFFGQGTRLTVV.

The CDR3 sequence is CASSRDLDYEQYV. The CDR3 DNA follows: TGTGCCAGCAGCCGGGACTTAGACTACGAGCAGTACGTC. J is TRBJ2-7 and V is TRBV5-4; D possibly corresponds to TRBD2 (6 bases). CDR1 is SGHNT and CDR2 is YYREEE in the germline V gene (reference sequence). The CDR3 contains 13 residues. Trimming took off 4 bases at V and 3 bases at J, with 11 bases between the two ends.

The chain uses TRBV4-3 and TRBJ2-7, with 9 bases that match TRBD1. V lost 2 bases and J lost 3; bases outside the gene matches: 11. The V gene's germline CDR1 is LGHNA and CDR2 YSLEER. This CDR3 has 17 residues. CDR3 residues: CASSQQKTGGDFYEQYF. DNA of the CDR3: TGCGCCAGCAGCCAACAAAAAACAGGGGGCGACTTCTACGAGCAGTACTTC.

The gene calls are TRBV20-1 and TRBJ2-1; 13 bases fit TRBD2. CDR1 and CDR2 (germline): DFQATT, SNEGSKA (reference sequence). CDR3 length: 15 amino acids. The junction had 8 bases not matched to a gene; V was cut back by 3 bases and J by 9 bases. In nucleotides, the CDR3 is TGCAGTGCTAGCATCCCGACTAGCGGGGGGAGTGAGCAGTTCTTC. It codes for CSASIPTSGGSEQFF.

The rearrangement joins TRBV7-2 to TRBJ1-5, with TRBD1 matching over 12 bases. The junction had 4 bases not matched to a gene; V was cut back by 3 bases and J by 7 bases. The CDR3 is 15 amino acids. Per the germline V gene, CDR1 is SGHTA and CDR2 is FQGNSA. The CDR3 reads CASSFPGTGGQPQHF. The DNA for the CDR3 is TGTGCCAGCAGCTTTCCCGGGACAGGGGGCCAGCCCCAGCATTTT.

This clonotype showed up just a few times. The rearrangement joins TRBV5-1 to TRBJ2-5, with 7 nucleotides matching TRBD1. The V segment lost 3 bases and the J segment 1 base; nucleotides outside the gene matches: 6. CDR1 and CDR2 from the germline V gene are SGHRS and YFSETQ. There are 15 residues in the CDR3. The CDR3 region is CASSSSGTAQETQYF. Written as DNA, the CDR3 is TGCGCCAGCAGCTCGTCGGGGACAGCCCAAGAGACCCAGTACTTC.

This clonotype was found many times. The CDR3, as DNA: TGCAGTGCCCAGGGACAAGGGGCGAAAACGCGCTATGGCTACACCTTC. This encodes CSAQGQGAKTRYGYTF. The gene calls are TRBV20-1 and TRBJ1-2, with D possibly matching TRBD1 (6 bases). This CDR3 has 16 residues. Trimming stripped 6 bases from V and 4 bases from J, with 24 bases between. Germline values: CDR1 DFQATT, CDR2 SNEGSKA (reference sequence).

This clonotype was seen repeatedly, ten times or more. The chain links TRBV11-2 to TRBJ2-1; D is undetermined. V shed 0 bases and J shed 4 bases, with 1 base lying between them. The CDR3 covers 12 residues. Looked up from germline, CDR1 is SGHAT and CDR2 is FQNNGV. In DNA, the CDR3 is TGTGCCAGCAGCTTAGAATACAATGAGCAGTTCTTC. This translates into CASSLEYNEQFF.

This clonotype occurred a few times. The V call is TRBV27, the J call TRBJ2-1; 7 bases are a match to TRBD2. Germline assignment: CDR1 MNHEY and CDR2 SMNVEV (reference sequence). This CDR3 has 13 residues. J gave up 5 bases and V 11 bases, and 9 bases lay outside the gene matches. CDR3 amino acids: CAVRLAVHNEQFF. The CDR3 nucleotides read TGTGCCGTCCGGCTAGCGGTCCACAATGAGCAGTTCTTC.

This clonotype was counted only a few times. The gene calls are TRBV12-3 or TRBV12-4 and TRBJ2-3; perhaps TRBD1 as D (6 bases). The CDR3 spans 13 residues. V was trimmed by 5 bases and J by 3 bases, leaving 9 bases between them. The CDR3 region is CASSRQATDTQYF. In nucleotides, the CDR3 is TGTGCCAGCAGTCGACAGGCAACAGATACGCAGTATTTT.

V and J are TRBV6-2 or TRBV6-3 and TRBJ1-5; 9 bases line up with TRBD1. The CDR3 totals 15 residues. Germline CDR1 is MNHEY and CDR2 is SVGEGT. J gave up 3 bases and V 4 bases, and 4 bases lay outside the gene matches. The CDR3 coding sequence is TGTGCCAGCAGTTCTGGACAGGGGAACAATCAGCCCCAGCATTTT. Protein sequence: CASSSGQGNNQPQHF.

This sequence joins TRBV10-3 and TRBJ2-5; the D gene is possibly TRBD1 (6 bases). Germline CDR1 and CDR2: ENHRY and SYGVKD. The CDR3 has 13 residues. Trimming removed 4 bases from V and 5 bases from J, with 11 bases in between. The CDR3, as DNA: TGTGCCATCAGTGTGGGACAAGCGGAGACCCAGTACTTC. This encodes CAISVGQAETQYF.

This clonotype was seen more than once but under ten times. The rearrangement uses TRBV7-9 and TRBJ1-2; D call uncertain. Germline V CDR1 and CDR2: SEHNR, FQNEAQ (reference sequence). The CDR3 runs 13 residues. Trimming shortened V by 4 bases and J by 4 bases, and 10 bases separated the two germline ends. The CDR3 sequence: CASSSNRIYGYTF. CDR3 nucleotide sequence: TGTGCCAGCAGCTCGAATAGAATCTATGGCTACACCTTC.

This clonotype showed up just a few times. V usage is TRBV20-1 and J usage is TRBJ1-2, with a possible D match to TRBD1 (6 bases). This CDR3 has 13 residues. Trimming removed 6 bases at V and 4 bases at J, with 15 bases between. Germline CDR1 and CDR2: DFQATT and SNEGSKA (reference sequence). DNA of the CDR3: TGCAGTGCATTACAGGGAACCCTCTATGGCTACACCTTC. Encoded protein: CSALQGTLYGYTF.

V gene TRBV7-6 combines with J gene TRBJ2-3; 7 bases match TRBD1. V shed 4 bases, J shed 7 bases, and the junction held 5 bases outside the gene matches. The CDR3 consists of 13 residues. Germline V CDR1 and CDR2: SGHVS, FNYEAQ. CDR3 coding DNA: TGTGCCAGCAGCTCCTACAGGGGTTATACGCAGTATTTT. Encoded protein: CASSSYRGYTQYF.

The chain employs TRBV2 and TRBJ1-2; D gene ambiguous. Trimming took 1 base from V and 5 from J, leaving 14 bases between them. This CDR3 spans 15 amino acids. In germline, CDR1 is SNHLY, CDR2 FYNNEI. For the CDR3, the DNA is TGTGCCAGCAGTGAAGTGGGGAGCAAGTCGTATGGCTACACCTTC. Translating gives CASSEVGSKSYGYTF. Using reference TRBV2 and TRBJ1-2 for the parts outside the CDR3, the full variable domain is EPEVTQTPSHQVTQMGQEVILRCVPISNHLYFYWYRQILGQKVEFLVSFYNNEISEKSEIFDDQFSVERPDGSNFTLKIRSTKLEDSAMYFCASSEVGSKSYGYTFGSGTRLTVV.

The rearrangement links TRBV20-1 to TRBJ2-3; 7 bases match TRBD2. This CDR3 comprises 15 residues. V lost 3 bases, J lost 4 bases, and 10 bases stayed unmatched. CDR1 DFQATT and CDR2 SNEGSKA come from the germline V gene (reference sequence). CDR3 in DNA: TGCAGTGCTAGCGCCTGGACTAGAATGGCAGATACGCAGTATTTT. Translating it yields CSASAWTRMADTQYF.

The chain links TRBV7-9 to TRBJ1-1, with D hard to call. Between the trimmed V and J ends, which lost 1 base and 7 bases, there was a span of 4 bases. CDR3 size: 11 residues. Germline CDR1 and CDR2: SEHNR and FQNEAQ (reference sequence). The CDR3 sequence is CASSLGVEAFF. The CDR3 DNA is TGTGCCAGCAGCTTAGGGGTTGAAGCTTTCTTT.

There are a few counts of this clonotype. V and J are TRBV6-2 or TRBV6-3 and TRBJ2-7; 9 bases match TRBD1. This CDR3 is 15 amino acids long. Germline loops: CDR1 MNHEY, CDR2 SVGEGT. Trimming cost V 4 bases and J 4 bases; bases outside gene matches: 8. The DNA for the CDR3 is TGTGCCAGCAGTTCCCTCCGGGACAGGGAGTACGAGCAGTACGTC. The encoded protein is CASSSLRDREYEQYV.

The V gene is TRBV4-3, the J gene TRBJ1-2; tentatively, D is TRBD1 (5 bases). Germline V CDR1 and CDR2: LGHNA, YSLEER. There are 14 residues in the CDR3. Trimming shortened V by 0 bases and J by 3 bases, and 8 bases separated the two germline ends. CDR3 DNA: TGCGCCAGCAGCCAAGAACTACAGGACTATGGCTACACCTTC. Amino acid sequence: CASSQELQDYGYTF.

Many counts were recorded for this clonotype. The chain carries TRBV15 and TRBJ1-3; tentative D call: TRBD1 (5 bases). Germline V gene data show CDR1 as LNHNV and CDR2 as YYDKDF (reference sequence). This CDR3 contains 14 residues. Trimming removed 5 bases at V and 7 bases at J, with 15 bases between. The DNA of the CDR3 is TGTGCCACCAGCGGCGGGACCAAGGGGAACACCATATATTTT. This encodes CATSGGTKGNTIYF.

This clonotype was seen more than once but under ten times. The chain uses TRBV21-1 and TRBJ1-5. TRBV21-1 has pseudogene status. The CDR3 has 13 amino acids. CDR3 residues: CASSLREGQPQHF. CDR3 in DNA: TGTGCCAGCAGCCTAAGGGAGGGGCAGCCCCAGCATTTT.

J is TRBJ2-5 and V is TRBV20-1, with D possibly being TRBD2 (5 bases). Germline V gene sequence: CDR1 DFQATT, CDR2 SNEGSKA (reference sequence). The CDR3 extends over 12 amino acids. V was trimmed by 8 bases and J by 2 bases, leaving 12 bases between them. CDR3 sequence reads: CSLEGDQETQYF. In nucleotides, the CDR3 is TGCAGTCTTGAGGGCGATCAAGAGACCCAGTACTTC.

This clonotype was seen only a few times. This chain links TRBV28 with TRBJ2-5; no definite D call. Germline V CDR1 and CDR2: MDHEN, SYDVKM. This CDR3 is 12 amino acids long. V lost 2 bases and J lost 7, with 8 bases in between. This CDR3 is CASSLKSGTQYF. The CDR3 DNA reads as TGTGCCAGCAGTTTAAAGTCAGGGACCCAGTACTTC.

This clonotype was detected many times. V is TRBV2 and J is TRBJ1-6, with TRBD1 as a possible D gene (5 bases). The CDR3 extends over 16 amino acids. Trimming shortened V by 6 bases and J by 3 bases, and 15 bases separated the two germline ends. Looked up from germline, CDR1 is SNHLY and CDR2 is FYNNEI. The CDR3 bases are TGTGCCAGCAGGAGTGGGGACGCGGGCTATAATTCACCCCTCCACTTT. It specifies CASRSGDAGYNSPLHF.

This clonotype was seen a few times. The CDR3 coding sequence is TGTGCCAGCAGACGGGGACTAGCGGGACAAGAGACCCAGTACTTC. It encodes CASRRGLAGQETQYF. This chain links TRBV12-3 or TRBV12-4 with TRBJ2-5; TRBD2 agrees at 13 bases. The V gene end was trimmed by 6 bases and the J gene end by 2 bases; junction bases not matched to a gene: 3. The CDR3 is 15 residues long.

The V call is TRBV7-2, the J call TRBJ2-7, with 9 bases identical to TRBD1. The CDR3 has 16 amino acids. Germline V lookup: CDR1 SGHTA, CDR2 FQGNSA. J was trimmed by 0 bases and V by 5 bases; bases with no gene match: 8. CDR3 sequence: CASSPSPGQGSYEQYV. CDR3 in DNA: TGTGCCAGCAGCCCTAGCCCGGGACAGGGCTCCTACGAGCAGTACGTC.